The 5 T cell receptor beta chains below come from one sample, sequenced in a study of shared clonotypes between healthy human individuals. Terminally differentiated effector memory CD45RA+ cells were left out of the naive CD8 fraction, which was CD45RO-negative and positively selected for CCR7. The protocol was immunoSEQ multiplex PCR, while the TCRdb copy is restricted to in-frame clones and leaves out a portion. The data contain more than 2 million clones, roughly 95% of them singletons. The sample taken for sequencing was naive CD8+ T cells sorted from blood. The source of these receptors is a man aged 18 to 30 in good health.

In this sample, this clone turned up once. The chain has TRBV10-3 and TRBJ2-3; 11 nucleotides agree with TRBD1. Germline V lookup: CDR1 ENHRY, CDR2 SYGVKD. This CDR3 has 14 residues. The junction had 3 bases not matched to a gene; V was cut back by 7 bases and J by 3 bases. The CDR3 region is CAINGQGATDTQYF. CDR3 DNA sequence: TGTGCCATCAATGGACAGGGGGCGACAGATACGCAGTATTTT.

This chain joins TRBV15 and TRBJ2-1, with TRBD2 matching over 14 bases. Germline V gives CDR1 LNHNV, CDR2 YYDKDF (reference sequence). Trimming took 5 bases from V and 8 from J; bases not matched to a gene: 11. The CDR3 is made up of 17 amino acids. CDR3: CATSAYQTSGRVHEQFF. CDR3 nucleotides: TGTGCCACCAGCGCCTACCAGACTAGCGGGAGGGTGCATGAGCAGTTCTTC.

The chain links TRBV4-1 to TRBJ2-7; 11 positions match TRBD2. The ends lost 2 bases at V and 3 bases at J; junction bases unmatched: 3. The CDR3 totals 15 residues. Germline CDR1 and CDR2: MGHRA and YSYEKL. In nucleotides, the CDR3 is TGCGCCAGCAGCCAACTGACTAGCGGGAACTACGAGCAGTACTTC. Translating gives CASSQLTSGNYEQYF.

The chain combines TRBV15 with TRBJ1-5; D gene ambiguous. V lost 0 bases, J lost 2 bases, and 11 bases lay in between. The CDR3 covers 16 residues. Germline values: CDR1 LNHNV, CDR2 YYDKDF (reference sequence). CDR3 in DNA: TGTGCCACCAGCAGAGAGGGGTTCGGCGGCAATCAGCCCCAGCATTTT. Its protein product is CATSREGFGGNQPQHF.

As regards this clone: The junction and the germline gene differ at one end; a read error may be behind it. The same CDR3 arises from other DNA sequences in this sample as well. The rearrangement links TRBV29-1 to TRBJ2-2; no clear D gene. Germline CDR1 is SQVTM and CDR2 is ANQGSEA. The CDR3 length is 10 residues. CDR3 bases: TGCAGCGTTGACACTGGGGAGCTGTTTTTT. This encodes CSVDTGELFF.